A selection of T cell receptor beta chains follows, all from one sample in a study of control samples from healthy donors and cancer patients. Some clones are missing from TCRdb's copy, which holds only in-frame ones; the method was immunoSEQ multiplex PCR. The data show 150,000 or so clones, approximately 94% seen once. The sequencing sample was made of blood. These receptors came from a man in his forties in good health. CDR3s include the opening cysteine and the closing phenylalanine or tryptophan. Fields, in order: J gene, V gene, clone size, D gene, CDR3 DNA, CDR3 protein. The D gene is left open where the match is weak. Rows give clone size only sometimes, using once, few, many, or a class for an expanded clone.

j_gene: TRBJ1-2
v_gene: TRBV28
abundance: NA
d_gene: NA
CDR3nt: TGTGCCAGCGGTTCAACAAGGGGGATCTCATCGGTGGGCTATGGCTACACCTTC
CDR3aa: CASGSTRGISSVGYGYTF

j_gene: TRBJ2-6
v_gene: TRBV30
abundance: NA
d_gene: NA
CDR3nt: TGTGCCTGGGCGTGGAGCTCTGGGGCCAACGTCCTGACTTTC
CDR3aa: CAWAWSSGANVLTF

j_gene: TRBJ2-2
v_gene: TRBV27
abundance: NA
d_gene: NA
CDR3nt: TGTGCCAGCAGTTTATCCAGGATGAACACCGGGGAGCTGTTTTTT
CDR3aa: CASSLSRMNTGELFF

j_gene: TRBJ1-3
v_gene: TRBV4-1
abundance: NA
d_gene: NA
CDR3nt: TGCGCCAGCAGCCCCCTAGGGGGTCAGGTTGGAAACACCATATATTTT
CDR3aa: CASSPLGGQVGNTIYF

j_gene: TRBJ2-7
v_gene: TRBV3-1/TRBV3-2
abundance: NA
d_gene: TRBD1
CDR3nt: TGTGCCAGCAGCCTCGTAGGGACAGGGGCATCCTACGAGCAGTACTTC
CDR3aa: CASSLVGTGASYEQYF

j_gene: TRBJ1-2
v_gene: TRBV13
abundance: NA
d_gene: NA
CDR3nt: TGTGCCAGCAGCTTAGGCAGGCTATATGGCTACACCTTC
CDR3aa: CASSLGRLYGYTF

j_gene: TRBJ2-7
v_gene: TRBV28
abundance: NA
d_gene: NA
CDR3nt: TGTGCCAGCAGTTTGGGGATTACGCTGGACTACGAGCAGTACTTC
CDR3aa: CASSLGITLDYEQYF

j_gene: TRBJ2-3
v_gene: TRBV7-2
abundance: NA
d_gene: TRBD1
CDR3nt: TGTGCCAGCAGCTCTGGGTGGGGACAGGGTGCAGATACGCAGTATTTT
CDR3aa: CASSSGWGQGADTQYF

j_gene: TRBJ1-3
v_gene: TRBV30
abundance: NA
d_gene: NA
CDR3nt: TGTGCCGGCGAGGGCTCTGGAAACACCATATATTTT
CDR3aa: CAGEGSGNTIYF

j_gene: TRBJ2-3
v_gene: TRBV5-1
abundance: once
d_gene: TRBD2
CDR3nt: TGCGCCAGCAGCTTGGAACCCCTCGGACTAGCGGGGGGTAGTGATACGCAGTATTTT
CDR3aa: CASSLEPLGLAGGSDTQYF

j_gene: TRBJ1-6
v_gene: TRBV2
abundance: NA
d_gene: NA
CDR3nt: TGTGCCAGCAAGACGGGTGGAACCTATAATTCACCCCTCCACTTT
CDR3aa: CASKTGGTYNSPLHF

j_gene: TRBJ2-7
v_gene: TRBV5-5
abundance: NA
d_gene: NA
CDR3nt: TGTGCCAGCAGCCCAGGGTCGAGCTCCTACGAGCAGTACTTC
CDR3aa: CASSPGSSSYEQYF

j_gene: TRBJ2-1
v_gene: TRBV7-9
abundance: NA
d_gene: TRBD2
CDR3nt: TGTGCCAGCAGCCCTAGGACTAGCGGGGGGATCTCCTACAATGAGCAGTTCTTC
CDR3aa: CASSPRTSGGISYNEQFF

j_gene: TRBJ2-7
v_gene: TRBV21-1
abundance: NA
d_gene: NA
CDR3nt: TGTGCCAGCAGAACAGGGGGCACCTACGAGCAGTACTTC
CDR3aa: CASRTGGTYEQYF

j_gene: TRBJ1-2
v_gene: TRBV5-6
abundance: NA
d_gene: TRBD1
CDR3nt: TGTGCCAGCAGCAGGGGACAGCTCAACTATGGCTACACCTTC
CDR3aa: CASSRGQLNYGYTF

j_gene: TRBJ1-1
v_gene: TRBV6-4
abundance: NA
d_gene: NA
CDR3nt: TGTGCCAGCAGCCTGTCCCCACTTGGGGGTGAAGCTTTCTTT
CDR3aa: CASSLSPLGGEAFF